This T cell receptor (beta chain) was profiled in a study of T cell responses to AZD1222 COVID-19 vaccine. Findings and caveats of the study: A mostly white British donor set with more females was recruited, and clonal diversity was possibly underestimated.

Libraries were prepared by immunoSEQ multiplex PCR; TCRdb keeps only in-frame clonotypes and omits some of them. Found here are some 120,000 clones, about nine tenths of them singletons; the top ten hold about 4.9%. Germline loops: CDR1 MNHNS, CDR2 SASEGT. Trimming stripped 2 bases from V and 4 bases from J, with 11 bases between. The CDR3 is 14 amino acids. A remark on this clone: Its antigen is currently unknown.

This receptor was obtained from an adult in good health. The chain uses TRBV6-1 and TRBJ1-2; D is undetermined. The specimen comprised peripheral blood, sampled on day 0 of AZD1222 vaccination. CDR3 DNA: TGTGCCAGCAGTGAATTTAAAGCGGGCTATGGCTACACCTTC. Translation gives CASSEFKAGYGYTF.